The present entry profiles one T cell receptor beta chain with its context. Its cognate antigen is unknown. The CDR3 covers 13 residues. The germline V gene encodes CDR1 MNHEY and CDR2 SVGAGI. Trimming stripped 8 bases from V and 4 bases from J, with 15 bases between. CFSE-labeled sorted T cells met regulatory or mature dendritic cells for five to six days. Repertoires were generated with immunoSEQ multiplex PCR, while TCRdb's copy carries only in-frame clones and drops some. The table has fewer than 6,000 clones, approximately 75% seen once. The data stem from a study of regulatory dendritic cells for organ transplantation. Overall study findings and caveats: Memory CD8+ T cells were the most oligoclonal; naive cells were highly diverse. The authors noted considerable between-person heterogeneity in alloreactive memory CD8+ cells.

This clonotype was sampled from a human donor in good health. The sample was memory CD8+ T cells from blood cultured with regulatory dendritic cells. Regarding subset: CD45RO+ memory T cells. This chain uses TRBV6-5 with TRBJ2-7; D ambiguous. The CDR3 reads CASDLTISYEQYF. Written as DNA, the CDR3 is TGTGCCAGCGACCTTACCATATCGTACGAGCAGTACTTC.